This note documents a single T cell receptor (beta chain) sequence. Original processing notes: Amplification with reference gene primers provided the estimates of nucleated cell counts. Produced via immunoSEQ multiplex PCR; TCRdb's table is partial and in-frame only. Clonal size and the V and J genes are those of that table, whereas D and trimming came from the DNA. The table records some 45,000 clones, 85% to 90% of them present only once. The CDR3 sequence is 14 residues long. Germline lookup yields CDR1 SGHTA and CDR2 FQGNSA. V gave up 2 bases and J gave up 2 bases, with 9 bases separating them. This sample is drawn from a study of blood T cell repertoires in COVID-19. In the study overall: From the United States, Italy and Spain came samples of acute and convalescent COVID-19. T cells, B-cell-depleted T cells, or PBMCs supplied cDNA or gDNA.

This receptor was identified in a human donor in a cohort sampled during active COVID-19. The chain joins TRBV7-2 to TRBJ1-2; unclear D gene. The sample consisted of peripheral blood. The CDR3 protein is CASSLRTDNYGYTF. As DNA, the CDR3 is TGTGCCAGCAGCTTAAGAACAGACAACTATGGCTACACCTTC.